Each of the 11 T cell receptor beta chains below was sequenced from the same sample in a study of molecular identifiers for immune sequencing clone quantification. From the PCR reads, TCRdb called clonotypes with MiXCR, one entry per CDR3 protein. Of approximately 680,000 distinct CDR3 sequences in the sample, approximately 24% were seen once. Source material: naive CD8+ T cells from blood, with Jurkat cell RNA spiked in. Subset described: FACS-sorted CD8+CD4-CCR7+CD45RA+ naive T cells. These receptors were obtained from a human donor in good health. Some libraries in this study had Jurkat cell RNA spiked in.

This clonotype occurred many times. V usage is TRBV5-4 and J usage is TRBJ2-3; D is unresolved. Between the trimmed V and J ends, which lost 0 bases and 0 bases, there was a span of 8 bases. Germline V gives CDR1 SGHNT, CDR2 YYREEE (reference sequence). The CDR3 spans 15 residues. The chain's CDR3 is CASSLVQPSTDTQYF. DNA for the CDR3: TGTGCCAGCAGCTTGGTGCAACCTAGCACAGATACGCAGTATTTT.

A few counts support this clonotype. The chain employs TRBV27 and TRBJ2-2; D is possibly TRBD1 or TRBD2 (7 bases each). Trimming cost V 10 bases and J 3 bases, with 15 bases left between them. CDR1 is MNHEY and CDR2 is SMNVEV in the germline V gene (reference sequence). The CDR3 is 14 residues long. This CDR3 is CATGGGGDTGELFF. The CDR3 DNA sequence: TGTGCCACAGGGGGGGGTGGCGACACCGGGGAGCTGTTTTTT.

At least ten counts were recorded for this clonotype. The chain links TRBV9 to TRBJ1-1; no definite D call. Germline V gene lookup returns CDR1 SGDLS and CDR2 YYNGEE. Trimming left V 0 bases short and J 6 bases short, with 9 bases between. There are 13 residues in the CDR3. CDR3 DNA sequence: TGTGCCAGCAGCGTAGCGACTGCGTCTGAAGCTTTCTTT. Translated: CASSVATASEAFF.

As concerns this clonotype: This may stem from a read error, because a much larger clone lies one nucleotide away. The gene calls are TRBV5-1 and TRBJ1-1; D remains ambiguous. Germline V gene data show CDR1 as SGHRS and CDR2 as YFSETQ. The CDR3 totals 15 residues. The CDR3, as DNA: TGCGCCAGCGGCTTGATGCGGGGTTTGGACACTGAAGCTTTCTTT. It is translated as CASGLMRGLDTEAFF.

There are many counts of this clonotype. In DNA, the CDR3 is TGTGCCAGCAGCACCCCTAGCGCCAGGGACACCGGGGAGCTGTTTTTT. Protein product: CASSTPSARDTGELFF. The chain joins TRBV7-9 to TRBJ2-2; tentatively, D is TRBD2 (6 bases). The CDR3 sequence is 16 residues long. V lost 5 bases and J lost 3, with 16 bases in between. CDR1 and CDR2 (germline): SEHNR, FQNEAQ (reference sequence).

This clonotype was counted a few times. The CDR3 DNA follows: TGTGCCAGCAGTTCCCCGACTAGCGGGAGGGCCTATGAGCAGTTCTTC. It is translated as CASSSPTSGRAYEQFF. The chain joins TRBV12-3 or TRBV12-4 to TRBJ2-1; 14 nucleotides align to TRBD2. Trimming cost V 4 bases and J 8 bases; bases outside gene matches: 7. The CDR3 consists of 16 residues.

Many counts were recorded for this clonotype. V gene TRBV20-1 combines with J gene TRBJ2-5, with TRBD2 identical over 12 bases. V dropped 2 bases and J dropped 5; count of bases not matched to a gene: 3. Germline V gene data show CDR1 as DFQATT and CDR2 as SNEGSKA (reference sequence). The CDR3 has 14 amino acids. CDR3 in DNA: TGCAGTGCTAGACTAGCGGGAGGGTTCGAGACCCAGTACTTC. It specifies CSARLAGGFETQYF.

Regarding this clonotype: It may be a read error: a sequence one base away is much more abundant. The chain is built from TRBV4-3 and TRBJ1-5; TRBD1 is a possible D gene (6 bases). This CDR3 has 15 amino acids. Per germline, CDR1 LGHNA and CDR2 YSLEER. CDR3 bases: TGCGTCAGCAGCCAAGATCGGGGACACCGTTTACCCCAGCATTTT. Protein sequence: CVSSQDRGHRLPQHF.

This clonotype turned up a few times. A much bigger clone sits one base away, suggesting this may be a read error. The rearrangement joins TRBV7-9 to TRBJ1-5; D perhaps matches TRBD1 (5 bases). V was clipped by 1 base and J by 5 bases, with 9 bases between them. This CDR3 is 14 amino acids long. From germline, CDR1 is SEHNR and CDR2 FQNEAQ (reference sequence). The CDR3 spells CASSLGGGYQPQHF. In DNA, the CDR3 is TGTGCCAGCAGCTTAGGGGGCGGCTATCAGCCCCAGCATTTT.

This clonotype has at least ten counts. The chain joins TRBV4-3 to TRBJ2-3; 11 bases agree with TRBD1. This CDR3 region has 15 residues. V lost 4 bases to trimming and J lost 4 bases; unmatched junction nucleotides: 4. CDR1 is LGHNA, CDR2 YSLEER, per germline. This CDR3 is CASSPGTGGADTQYF. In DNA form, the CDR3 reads TGCGCCAGCAGCCCCGGGACAGGGGGAGCAGATACGCAGTATTTT.

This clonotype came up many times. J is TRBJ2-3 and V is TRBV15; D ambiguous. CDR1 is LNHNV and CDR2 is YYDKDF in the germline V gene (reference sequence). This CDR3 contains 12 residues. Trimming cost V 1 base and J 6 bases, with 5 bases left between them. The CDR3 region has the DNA TGTGCCACCAGCAGAGTGTCGGATACGCAGTATTTT. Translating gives CATSRVSDTQYF.